This T cell receptor beta chain was sequenced during a study of blood T cell repertoires in COVID-19. TCRdb's table, derived via immunoSEQ multiplex PCR, lists solely in-frame clones and lacks some. The top ten hold 6.9% of the sample, which has over 70,000 clones, roughly 83% seen once. The length of the CDR3 is 12 residues. Trimming shortened V by 2 bases and J by 6 bases, and 5 bases separated the two germline ends. Germline lookup yields CDR1 KGHSH and CDR2 LQKENI. The sample was peripheral blood. This sequence was found in a man aged 25-40 years with COVID-19, enrolled during active disease. This chain joins TRBV18 and TRBJ1-5; D gene uncertain. This CDR3 is CASSPDSQPQHF. CDR3 in DNA: TGTGCCAGCTCACCAGATAGTCAGCCCCAGCATTTT.